The 31 T cell receptor beta chains below come from one sample, sequenced in a study of chronic HIV infection and antiretroviral therapy. TCRdb called the 5' RACE reads again in MiXCR, with one record for every CDR3 protein. The repertoire has 39,000 or so distinct CDR3 sequences, 8.2% of them found once; the top ten carry around 3%. Input material: peripheral blood. Receptors originate from an adult who had HIV and had not received antiretroviral therapy, or was an uninfected healthy control (not recorded which).

This chain links TRBV10-3 with TRBJ2-1; 8 nucleotides match TRBD2. V trimming: 6 bases; J trimming: 3 bases; junction bases outside the gene matches: 4. This CDR3 contains 14 residues. Germline CDR1 is ENHRY and CDR2 is SYGVKD. DNA for the CDR3: TGTGCCATCAGCGCCGGGACTAGCTACAATGAGCAGTTCTTC. Amino acids: CAISAGTSYNEQFF.

This chain links TRBV10-3 with TRBJ2-7, with a weak D call TRBD2 (6 bases). V lost 6 bases and J lost 0, with 12 bases in between. CDR1 is ENHRY, CDR2 SYGVKD, per germline. The CDR3 is 14 residues long. Here the CDR3 reads CAIRSGSSSYEQYF. The CDR3 DNA sequence: TGTGCCATCAGAAGCGGGTCGAGCTCCTACGAGCAGTACTTC.

This clonotype was counted many times. V gene TRBV7-9 combines with J gene TRBJ1-1; a possible D gene is TRBD1 (5 bases). CDR1 and CDR2 from the germline V gene are SEHNR and FQNEAQ (reference sequence). The germline V and J ends were trimmed by 1 base and 6 bases, with 9 bases remaining between them. CDR3 size: 13 residues. CDR3 coding DNA: TGTGCCAGCAGCTTAGAAGGGGAGGCTGAAGCTTTCTTT. Protein product: CASSLEGEAEAFF.

This clonotype was detected ten times or more. V and J are TRBV28 and TRBJ1-1; D is undetermined. Trimming removed 4 bases from V and 5 bases from J, with 11 bases in between. The CDR3 has 13 residues. Germline V gene lookup returns CDR1 MDHEN and CDR2 SYDVKM. The CDR3 DNA reads TGTGCCAGCAGTTCCGGCCGGAGTACTGAAGCTTTCTTT. Translation gives CASSSGRSTEAFF.

This clonotype showed up just a few times. The rearrangement links TRBV7-9 to TRBJ1-2; no clear D gene. The V end lost 1 base, the J end lost 2 bases, and 5 bases lay between the germline ends. CDR1 is SEHNR and CDR2 is FQNEAQ in the germline V gene (reference sequence). This CDR3 is 13 amino acids long. CDR3 in DNA: TGTGCCAGCAGCTTAGACGGGAACTATGGCTACACCTTC. Translation: CASSLDGNYGYTF.

This clonotype has only a few counts. This chain connects TRBV28 to TRBJ2-3; 13 bases fit TRBD2. Trimming cost V 5 bases and J 4 bases; bases outside gene matches: 6. Germline CDR1 and CDR2: MDHEN and SYDVKM. This CDR3 region has 16 residues. CDR3 loop: CASSTSLAGGPDTQYF. As DNA, the CDR3 is TGTGCCAGCAGTACTTCACTAGCGGGAGGGCCAGATACGCAGTATTTT.

This clonotype was seen at least ten times. The chain employs TRBV25-1 and TRBJ2-7; D unclear. The CDR3 is 11 residues long. V was cut by 7 bases and J by 3 bases, with 7 bases left in between. Germline V CDR1 and CDR2: MGHDK, SYGVNS. DNA of the CDR3: TGTGCCAGCACGGACGGCTACGAGCAGTACTTC. This sequence encodes CASTDGYEQYF.

This clonotype has ten or more counts. This chain joins TRBV29-1 and TRBJ1-2, with 8 bases lining up with TRBD1. The CDR3 is made up of 15 amino acids. CDR1 and CDR2 from the germline V gene are SQVTM and ANQGSEA. V lost 3 bases and J lost 6; bases outside the gene matches: 12. CDR3 nucleotide sequence: TGCAGCGTTGAGATACCAGGGGGCGCGGAGAATGGCTACACCTTC. This gives the protein CSVEIPGGAENGYTF.

In its sample, this clonotype was seen a few times. V and J are TRBV15 and TRBJ2-1; no clear D gene. The CDR3 totals 14 residues. Germline loops: CDR1 LNHNV, CDR2 YYDKDF (reference sequence). V was cut by 0 bases and J by 6 bases, with 9 bases left in between. The CDR3 protein is CATSRDQSLNEQFF. CDR3 bases: TGTGCCACCAGCAGAGATCAATCACTCAATGAGCAGTTCTTC.

The J gene is TRBJ2-2, the V gene TRBV11-1, with 7 bases aligning to TRBD1. V was clipped by 5 bases and J by 6 bases; unmatched bases: 9. From germline, CDR1 is SGHAT and CDR2 FQDESV (reference sequence). The CDR3 is made up of 15 amino acids. CDR3 loop: CASSRDRYGSGELFF. The DNA for the CDR3 is TGTGCCAGCAGCCGGGACAGATACGGTTCCGGGGAGCTGTTTTTT.

Only a few counts were recorded for this clonotype. The chain carries TRBV28 and TRBJ2-2; D uncertain. Looked up from germline, CDR1 is MDHEN and CDR2 is SYDVKM. This CDR3 contains 15 residues. Trimming left V 2 bases short and J 6 bases short, with 13 bases between. CDR3 coding DNA: TGTGCCAGCAGTTTACCGGCAACGTTAGCCGGGGAGCTGTTTTTT. Amino acid sequence: CASSLPATLAGELFF.

The J gene is TRBJ1-1, the V gene TRBV5-1, with 7 bases fitting TRBD1. J gave up 11 bases and V 2 bases, and 6 bases lay outside the gene matches. The CDR3 is 12 amino acids. Germline CDR1 is SGHRS and CDR2 is YFSETQ. CDR3 amino acids: CASSLTGDNAFF. DNA for the CDR3: TGCGCCAGCAGCTTAACAGGGGATAATGCTTTCTTT.

This clonotype counts as medium-sized. The chain joins TRBV25-1 to TRBJ2-3; D unclear. V lost 1 base, J lost 6 bases, and 8 bases lay in between. CDR3 length equals 13 residues. CDR1 and CDR2 from the germline V gene are MGHDK and SYGVNS. The CDR3 sequence: CASSEFTTDTQYF. CDR3 nucleotides: TGTGCCAGCAGTGAATTTACTACGGATACGCAGTATTTT.

This clonotype came up many times. The chain carries TRBV29-1 and TRBJ1-1, with D tentatively TRBD1 (5 bases). The CDR3 runs 12 residues. Germline V gene sequence: CDR1 SQVTM, CDR2 ANQGSEA. The V gene lost 7 bases and the J gene lost 1 base, with 10 bases spanning the gap. In nucleotides, the CDR3 is TGCAGCGCTGGACAACCGAACACTGAAGCTTTCTTT. Encoded protein: CSAGQPNTEAFF.

There are a few counts of this clonotype. The chain links TRBV20-1 to TRBJ2-1, with a tentative D call TRBD1 (6 bases). This CDR3 region has 14 residues. V lost 5 bases and J 2 bases, leaving 13 bases between the germline ends. CDR1 DFQATT and CDR2 SNEGSKA come from the germline V gene (reference sequence). The CDR3 sequence: CSAWDRDTYNEQFF. The CDR3 DNA is TGCAGTGCTTGGGACCGGGACACCTACAATGAGCAGTTCTTC.

This clonotype has only a few counts. V and J are TRBV28 and TRBJ2-7; unclear D gene. Trimming removed 5 bases at V and 2 bases at J, with 10 bases between. This CDR3 contains 13 residues. Germline values: CDR1 MDHEN, CDR2 SYDVKM. DNA of the CDR3: TGTGCCAGCAGTCCGCCGAACCCCTACGAGCAGTACTTC. As protein: CASSPPNPYEQYF.

This clonotype was counted many times. V usage is TRBV6-2 or TRBV6-3 and J usage is TRBJ2-1; D possibly corresponds to TRBD1 (6 bases). The CDR3 length is 14 residues. The germline V gene encodes CDR1 MNHEY and CDR2 SVGEGT. The V end lost 4 bases, the J end lost 8 bases, and 15 bases lay between the germline ends. The DNA of the CDR3 is TGTGCCAGCAGTTGGGGGCAGGGATTCGATGAGCAGTTCTTC. It codes for CASSWGQGFDEQFF.

This clonotype was counted a few times. The chain carries TRBV7-2 and TRBJ1-4, with 10 bases aligning to TRBD1. Germline assignment: CDR1 SGHTA and CDR2 FQGNSA. With V trimmed by 6 bases and J by 4 bases, 5 bases remained unmatched. The CDR3 extends over 15 amino acids. The CDR3, as DNA: TGTGCCAGCAGTCAGCGGGACAGGGGTAATGAAAAACTGTTTTTT. This gives the protein CASSQRDRGNEKLFF.

The chain is built from TRBV28 and TRBJ1-4; D not resolved. The CDR3 is 15 amino acids. From germline, CDR1 is MDHEN and CDR2 SYDVKM. Between the trimmed V and J ends, which lost 3 bases and 4 bases, there was a span of 12 bases. CDR3 nucleotide sequence: TGTGCCAGCAGTTTTAGCCCCAGAGTTAATGAAAAACTGTTTTTT. This encodes CASSFSPRVNEKLFF.

This chain joins TRBV10-3 and TRBJ1-2; 9 positions match TRBD1. The length of the CDR3 is 13 residues. V shed 9 bases and J 6 bases; nucleotides not matched to a gene: 8. CDR1 is ENHRY, CDR2 SYGVKD, per germline. In nucleotides, the CDR3 is TGTGCCATTGAGGGACAGGGAAGGGATGGCTACACCTTC. This translates into CAIEGQGRDGYTF.

The V call is TRBV11-2, the J call TRBJ2-5; 14 positions match TRBD2. CDR1 and CDR2 from the germline V gene are SGHAT and FQNNGV. Trimming cost V 0 bases and J 2 bases; bases outside gene matches: 5. This CDR3 has 18 residues. The CDR3, as DNA: TGTGCCAGCAGCTTAGAGGGACTAGCGGGAGACCTACAAGAGACCCAGTACTTC. It is translated as CASSLEGLAGDLQETQYF.

The sample holds many counts of this clonotype. The chain uses TRBV27 and TRBJ2-3; D is unresolved. Germline V gene data show CDR1 as MNHEY and CDR2 as SMNVEV (reference sequence). Trimming shortened V by 2 bases and J by 2 bases, and 8 bases separated the two germline ends. The CDR3 sequence is 14 residues long. In nucleotides, the CDR3 is TGTGCCAGCAGTTTAGCAGGCACCACAGATACGCAGTATTTT. This translates into CASSLAGTTDTQYF.

This clonotype was picked up a small number of times. The chain employs TRBV5-1 and TRBJ2-4, with D possibly matching TRBD2 (5 bases). The V end was cut by 4 bases, the J end by 0 bases, with 14 bases between. This CDR3 contains 16 residues. The V gene's germline CDR1 is SGHRS and CDR2 YFSETQ. CDR3 sequence (DNA): TGCGCCAGCAGCACTAGGGAACTCCTAGCCAAAAACATTCAGTACTTC. Amino acid sequence: CASSTRELLAKNIQYF.

This clonotype was detected only a few times. In DNA, the CDR3 is TGTGCCAGCAGCGACCATTGGACCGTCTATGGCTACACCTTC. The encoded protein is CASSDHWTVYGYTF. This chain joins TRBV5-5 and TRBJ1-2; D unclear. This CDR3 is 14 amino acids long. Germline CDR1 is SGHKS and CDR2 is YYEKEE (reference sequence). With 4 bases removed from V and 4 bases from J, the gap between germline ends came to 14 bases.

This clonotype has more than one count but fewer than ten. The CDR3 sequence: CASSPLGTEANTGELFF. The CDR3 nucleotides are TGTGCCAGCAGCCCTCTGGGGACAGAGGCGAACACCGGGGAGCTGTTTTTT. V is TRBV3-1 and J is TRBJ2-2, with 7 bases lining up with TRBD1. The V and J ends lost 4 bases and 0 bases, in that order; junction bases with no gene match: 8. Looked up from germline, CDR1 is LGHDT and CDR2 is YNNKEL (reference sequence). The CDR3 is 17 amino acids.

This clonotype was counted ten times or more. Written as DNA, the CDR3 is TGTGCCAGCACCACGGGAACACTCTCGGGGCAGACCCAGTACTTC. Its translation is CASTTGTLSGQTQYF. This rearrangement joins TRBV28 to TRBJ2-5; D possibly matches TRBD1 or TRBD2 (5 bases each). Germline V CDR1 and CDR2: MDHEN, SYDVKM. CDR3 size: 15 residues. V was cut by 7 bases and J by 6 bases, with 21 bases left in between.

The rearrangement uses TRBV28 and TRBJ2-1; tentative D call: TRBD1 (6 bases). Germline assignment: CDR1 MDHEN and CDR2 SYDVKM. V lost 9 bases, J lost 9 bases, and 21 bases lay in between. This CDR3 is 14 amino acids long. CDR3 in amino acids: CASSWGYGGGEQFF. DNA of the CDR3: TGTGCCAGTTCGTGGGGGTATGGGGGCGGTGAGCAGTTCTTC.

A remark on this clonotype: The CDR3 does not close with the conserved phenylalanine or tryptophan, likely indicating a read error. The chain links TRBV4-1 to TRBJ2-7; 7 bases map to TRBD1. V lost 4 bases to trimming and J lost 2 bases; unmatched junction nucleotides: 11. Germline CDR1 reads MGHRA; CDR2 reads YSYEKL. The CDR3 runs 16 residues. The CDR3 is CASSPRPGTDTYEQYS. The CDR3 DNA follows: TGCGCCAGCAGCCCTCGTCCCGGGACAGATACCTACGAGCAGTACTCC.

The genes are TRBV7-9 and TRBJ1-1; no clear D gene. CDR1 is SEHNR and CDR2 is FQNEAQ in the germline V gene (reference sequence). The length of the CDR3 is 13 residues. The V gene lost 5 bases and the J gene lost 4 bases, with 11 bases spanning the gap. CDR3 nucleotide sequence: TGTGCCAGCAGCCCCACCTCAGCCACTGAAGCTTTCTTT. Translated: CASSPTSATEAFF.

This chain joins TRBV7-9 and TRBJ2-7; D gene uncertain. The V gene lost 1 base and the J gene lost 5 bases, with 9 bases spanning the gap. The CDR3 loop spans 13 amino acids. The germline gives CDR1 SEHNR, CDR2 FQNEAQ (reference sequence). The CDR3 loop is CASSLVASNEQYF. CDR3 nucleotides: TGTGCCAGCAGCTTAGTCGCTAGTAACGAGCAGTACTTC. Together with reference TRBV7-9 and TRBJ2-7, the CDR3 gives the full variable domain: DTGVSQNPRHKITKRGQNVTFRCDPISEHNRLYWYRQTLGQGPEFLTYFQNEAQLEKSRLLSDRFSAERPKGSFSTLEIQRTEQGDSAMYLCASSLVASNEQYFGPGTRLTVT.

The chain carries TRBV20-1 and TRBJ1-1; D not resolved. Germline CDR1 and CDR2: DFQATT and SNEGSKA (reference sequence). V dropped 4 bases and J dropped 4 bases, with 13 bases sitting between them. The CDR3 is 13 amino acids. For the CDR3, the DNA is TGCAGTGCTATCAGGAATTTTGGCACTGAAGCTTTCTTT. Translating it yields CSAIRNFGTEAFF.